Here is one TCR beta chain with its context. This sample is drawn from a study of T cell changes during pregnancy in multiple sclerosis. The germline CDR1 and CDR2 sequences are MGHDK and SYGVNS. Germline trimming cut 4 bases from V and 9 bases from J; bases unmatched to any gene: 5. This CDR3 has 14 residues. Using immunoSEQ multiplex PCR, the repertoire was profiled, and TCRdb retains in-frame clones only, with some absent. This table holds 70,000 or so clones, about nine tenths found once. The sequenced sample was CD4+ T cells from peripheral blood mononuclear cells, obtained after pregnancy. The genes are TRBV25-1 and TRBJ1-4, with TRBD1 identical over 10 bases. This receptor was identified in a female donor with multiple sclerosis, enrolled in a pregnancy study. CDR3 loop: CASSAGQGVKKLFF. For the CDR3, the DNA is TGTGCCAGCAGTGCCGGACAGGGGGTTAAAAAACTGTTTTTT. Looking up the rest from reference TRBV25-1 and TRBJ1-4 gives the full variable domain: EADIYQTPRYLVIGTGKKITLECSQTMGHDKMYWYQQDPGMELHLIHYSYGVNSTEKGDLSSESTVSRIRTEHFPLTLESARPSHTSQYLCASSAGQGVKKLFFGSGTQLSVL.